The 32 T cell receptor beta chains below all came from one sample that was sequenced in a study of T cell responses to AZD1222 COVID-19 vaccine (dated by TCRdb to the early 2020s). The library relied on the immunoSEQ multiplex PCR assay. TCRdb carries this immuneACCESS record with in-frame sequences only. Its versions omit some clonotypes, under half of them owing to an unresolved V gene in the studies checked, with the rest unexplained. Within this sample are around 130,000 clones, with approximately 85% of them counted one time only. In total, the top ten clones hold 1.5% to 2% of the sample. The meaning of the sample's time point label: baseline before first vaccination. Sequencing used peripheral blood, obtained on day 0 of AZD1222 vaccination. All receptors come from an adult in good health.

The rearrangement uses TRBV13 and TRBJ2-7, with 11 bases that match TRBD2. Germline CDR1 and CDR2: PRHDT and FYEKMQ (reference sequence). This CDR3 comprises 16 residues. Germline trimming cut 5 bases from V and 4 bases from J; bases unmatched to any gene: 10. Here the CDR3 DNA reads TGTGCCAGCAGCCCTTTTTCTGCTAGCGGGGGGTACGAGCAGTACTTC. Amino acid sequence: CASSPFSASGGYEQYF.

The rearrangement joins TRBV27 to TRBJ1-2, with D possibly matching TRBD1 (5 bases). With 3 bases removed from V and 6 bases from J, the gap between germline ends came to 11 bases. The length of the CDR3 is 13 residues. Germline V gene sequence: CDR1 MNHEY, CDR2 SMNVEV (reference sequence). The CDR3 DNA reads TGTGCCAGCAGTTTCGGGGGGATGGATGGCTACACCTTC. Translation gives CASSFGGMDGYTF.

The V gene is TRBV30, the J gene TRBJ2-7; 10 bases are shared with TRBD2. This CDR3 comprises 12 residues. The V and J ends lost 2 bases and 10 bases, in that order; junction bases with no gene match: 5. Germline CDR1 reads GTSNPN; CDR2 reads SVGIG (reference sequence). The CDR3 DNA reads TGTGCCTGGAGTAGCGGGGGGGCCCAACAGTACTTC. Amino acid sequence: CAWSSGGAQQYF.

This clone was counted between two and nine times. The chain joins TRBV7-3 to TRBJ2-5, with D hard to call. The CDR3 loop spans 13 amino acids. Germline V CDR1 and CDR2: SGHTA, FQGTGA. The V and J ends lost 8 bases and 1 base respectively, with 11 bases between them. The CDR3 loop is CASATGPQETQYF. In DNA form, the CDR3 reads TGTGCCAGCGCGACGGGCCCCCAAGAGACCCAGTACTTC.

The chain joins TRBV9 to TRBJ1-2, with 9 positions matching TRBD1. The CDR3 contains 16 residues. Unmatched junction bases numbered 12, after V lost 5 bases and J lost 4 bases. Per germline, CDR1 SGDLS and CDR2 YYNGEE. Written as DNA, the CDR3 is TGTGCCAGCAGGCGTCAGGGACAGGGCTTTTTCTATGGCTACACCTTC. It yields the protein CASRRQGQGFFYGYTF.

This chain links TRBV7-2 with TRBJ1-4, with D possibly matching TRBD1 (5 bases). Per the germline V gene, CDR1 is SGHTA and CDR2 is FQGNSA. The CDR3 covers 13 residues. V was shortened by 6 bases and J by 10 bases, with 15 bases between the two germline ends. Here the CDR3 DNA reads TGTGCCAGCAGGCTGGGGGGAGTAGGAAAACTGTTTTTT. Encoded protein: CASRLGGVGKLFF. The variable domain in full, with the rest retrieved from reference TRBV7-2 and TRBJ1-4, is GAGVSQSPSNKVTEKGKDVELRCDPISGHTALYWYRQSLGQGLEFLIYFQGNSAPDKSGLPSDRFSAERTGGSVSTLTIQRTQQEDSAVYLCASRLGGVGKLFFGSGTQLSVL.

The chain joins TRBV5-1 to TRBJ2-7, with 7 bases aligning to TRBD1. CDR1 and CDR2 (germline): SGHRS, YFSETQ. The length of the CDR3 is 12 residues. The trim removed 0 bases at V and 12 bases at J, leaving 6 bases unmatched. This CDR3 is CASSLGQGPMYF. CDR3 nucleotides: TGCGCCAGCAGCTTGGGACAGGGCCCGATGTACTTC.

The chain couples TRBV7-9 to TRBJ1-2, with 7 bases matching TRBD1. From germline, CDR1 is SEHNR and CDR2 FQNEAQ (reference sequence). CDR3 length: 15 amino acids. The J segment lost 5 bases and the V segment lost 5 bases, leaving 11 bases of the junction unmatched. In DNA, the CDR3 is TGTGCCAGCAGCCCAAGGACAGGAACAGGGTATGGCTACACCTTC. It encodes CASSPRTGTGYGYTF.

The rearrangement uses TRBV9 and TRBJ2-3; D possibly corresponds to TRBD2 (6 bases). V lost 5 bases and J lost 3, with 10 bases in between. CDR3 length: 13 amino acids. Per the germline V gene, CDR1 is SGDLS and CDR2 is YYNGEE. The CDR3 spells CASSRGGTDTQYF. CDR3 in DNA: TGTGCCAGCAGTCGAGGAGGGACAGATACGCAGTATTTT. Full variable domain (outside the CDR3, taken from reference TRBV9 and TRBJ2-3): DSGVTQTPKHLITATGQRVTLRCSPRSGDLSVYWYQQSLDQGLQFLIQYYNGEERAKGNILERFSAQQFPDLHSELNLSSLELGDSALYFCASSRGGTDTQYFGPGTRLTVL.

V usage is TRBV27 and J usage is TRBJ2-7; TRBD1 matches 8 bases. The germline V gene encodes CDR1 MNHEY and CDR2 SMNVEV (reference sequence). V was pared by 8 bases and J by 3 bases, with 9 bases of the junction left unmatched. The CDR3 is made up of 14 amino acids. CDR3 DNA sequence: TGTGCCAGCTCACCGGGACAGGTTCTCTACGAGCAGTACTTC. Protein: CASSPGQVLYEQYF.

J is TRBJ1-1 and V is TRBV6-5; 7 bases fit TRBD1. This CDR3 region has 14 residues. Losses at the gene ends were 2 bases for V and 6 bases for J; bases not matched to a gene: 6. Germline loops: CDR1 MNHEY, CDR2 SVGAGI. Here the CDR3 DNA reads TGTGCCAGCAGTTACACCGACAGGGTCCCTGAAGCTTTCTTT. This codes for CASSYTDRVPEAFF.

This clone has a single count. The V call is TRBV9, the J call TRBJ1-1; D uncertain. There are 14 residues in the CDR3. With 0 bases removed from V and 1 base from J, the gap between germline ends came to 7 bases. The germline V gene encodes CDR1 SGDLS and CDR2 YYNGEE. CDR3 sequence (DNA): TGTGCCAGCAGCGTAGGTCTTGCGAACACTGAAGCTTTCTTT. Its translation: CASSVGLANTEAFF.

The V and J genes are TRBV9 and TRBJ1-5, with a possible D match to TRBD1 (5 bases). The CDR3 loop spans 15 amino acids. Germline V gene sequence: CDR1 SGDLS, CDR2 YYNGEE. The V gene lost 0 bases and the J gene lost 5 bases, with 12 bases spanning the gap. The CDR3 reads CASSVAPQGDQPQHF. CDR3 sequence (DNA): TGTGCCAGCAGCGTAGCCCCTCAGGGAGATCAGCCCCAGCATTTT.

CDR3 in amino acids: CASSQGVGTEAFF. CDR3 nucleotides: TGTGCCAGCTCACAAGGGGTTGGCACTGAAGCTTTCTTT. The rearrangement links TRBV18 to TRBJ1-1; possibly TRBD1 for D (5 bases). The CDR3 runs 13 residues. CDR1 is KGHSH, CDR2 LQKENI, per germline. With 4 bases removed from V and 4 bases from J, the gap between germline ends came to 10 bases.

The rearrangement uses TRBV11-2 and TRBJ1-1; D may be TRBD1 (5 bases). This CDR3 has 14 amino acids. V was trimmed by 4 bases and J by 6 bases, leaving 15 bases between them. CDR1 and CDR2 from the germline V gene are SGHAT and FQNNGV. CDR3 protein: CASSSLQGWAEAFF. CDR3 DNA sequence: TGTGCCAGCAGCTCGCTTCAGGGTTGGGCTGAAGCTTTCTTT.

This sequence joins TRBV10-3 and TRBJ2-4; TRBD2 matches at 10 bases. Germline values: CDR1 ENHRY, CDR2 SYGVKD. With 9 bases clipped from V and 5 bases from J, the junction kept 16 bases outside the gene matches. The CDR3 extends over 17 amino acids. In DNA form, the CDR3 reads TGTGCCATAGGACTAGCGGAGGAGGAGGAGGCCGAAAACATTCAGTACTTC. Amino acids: CAIGLAEEEEAENIQYF.

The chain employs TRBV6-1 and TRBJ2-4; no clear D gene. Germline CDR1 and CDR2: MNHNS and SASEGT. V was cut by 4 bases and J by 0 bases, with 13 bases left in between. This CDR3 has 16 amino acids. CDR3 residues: CASSAGPQLAKNIQYF. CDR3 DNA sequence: TGTGCCAGCAGTGCGGGTCCACAATTAGCCAAAAACATTCAGTACTTC.

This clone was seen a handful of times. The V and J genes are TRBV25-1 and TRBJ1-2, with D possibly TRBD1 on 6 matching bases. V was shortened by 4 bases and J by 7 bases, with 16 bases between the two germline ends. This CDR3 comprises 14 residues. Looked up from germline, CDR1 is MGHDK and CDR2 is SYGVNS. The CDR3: CASSGFRGAVGYTF. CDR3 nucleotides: TGTGCCAGCAGTGGGTTTCGGGGGGCAGTTGGCTACACCTTC.

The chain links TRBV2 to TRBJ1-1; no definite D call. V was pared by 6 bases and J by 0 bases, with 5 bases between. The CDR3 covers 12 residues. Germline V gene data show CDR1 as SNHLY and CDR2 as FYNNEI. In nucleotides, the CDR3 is TGTGCCAGCAGGCAGCTGAACACTGAAGCTTTCTTT. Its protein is CASRQLNTEAFF.

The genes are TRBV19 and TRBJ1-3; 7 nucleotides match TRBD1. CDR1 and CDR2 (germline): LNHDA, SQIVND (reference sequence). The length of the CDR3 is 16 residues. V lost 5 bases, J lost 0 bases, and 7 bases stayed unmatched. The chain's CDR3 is CASSSPGQTSGNTIYF. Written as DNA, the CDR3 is TGTGCCAGTAGTTCTCCGGGACAGACCTCTGGAAACACCATATATTTT.

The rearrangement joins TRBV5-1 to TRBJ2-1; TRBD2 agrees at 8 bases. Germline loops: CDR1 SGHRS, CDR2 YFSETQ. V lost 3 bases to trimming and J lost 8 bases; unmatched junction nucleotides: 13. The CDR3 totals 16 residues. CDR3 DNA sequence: TGCGCCAGCAGCTCTGGACTAGCACGGGATTTCGATGAGCAGTTCTTC. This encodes CASSSGLARDFDEQFF.

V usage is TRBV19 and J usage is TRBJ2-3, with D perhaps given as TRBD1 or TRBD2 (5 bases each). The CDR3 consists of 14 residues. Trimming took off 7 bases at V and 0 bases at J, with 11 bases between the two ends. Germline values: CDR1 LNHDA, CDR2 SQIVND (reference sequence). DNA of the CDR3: TGTGCCAGTACCCTCCGGGACAGCACAGATACGCAGTATTTT. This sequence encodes CASTLRDSTDTQYF.

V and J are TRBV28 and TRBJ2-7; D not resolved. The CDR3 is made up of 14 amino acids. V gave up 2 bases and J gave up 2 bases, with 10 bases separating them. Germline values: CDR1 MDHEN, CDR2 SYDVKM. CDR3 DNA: TGTGCCAGCAGTTTACTTGGCAGCGCCTACGAGCAGTACTTC. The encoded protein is CASSLLGSAYEQYF.

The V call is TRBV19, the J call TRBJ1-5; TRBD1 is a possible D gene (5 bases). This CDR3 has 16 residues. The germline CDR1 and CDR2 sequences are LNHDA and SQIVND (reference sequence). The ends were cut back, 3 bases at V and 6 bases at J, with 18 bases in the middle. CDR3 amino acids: CASSMYSGREFQPQHF. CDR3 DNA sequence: TGTGCCAGTAGTATGTATTCAGGGAGGGAGTTTCAGCCCCAGCATTTT.

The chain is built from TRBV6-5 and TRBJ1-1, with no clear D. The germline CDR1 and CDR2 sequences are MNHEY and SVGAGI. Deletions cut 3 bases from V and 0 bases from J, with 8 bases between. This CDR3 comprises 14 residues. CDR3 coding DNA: TGTGCCAGCAGTTATGACGGCATGAACACTGAAGCTTTCTTT. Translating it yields CASSYDGMNTEAFF.

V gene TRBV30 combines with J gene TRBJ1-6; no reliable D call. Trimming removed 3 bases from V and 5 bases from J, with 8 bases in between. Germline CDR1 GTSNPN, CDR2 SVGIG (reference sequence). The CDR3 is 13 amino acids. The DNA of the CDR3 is TGTGCCTGGAGGGACGTAAATAATTCACCCCTCCACTTT. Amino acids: CAWRDVNNSPLHF.

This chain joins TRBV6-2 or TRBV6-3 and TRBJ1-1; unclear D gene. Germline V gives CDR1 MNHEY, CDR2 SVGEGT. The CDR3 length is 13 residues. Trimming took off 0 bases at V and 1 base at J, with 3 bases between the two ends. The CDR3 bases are TGTGCCAGCAGTTACTCCAGGAACACTGAAGCTTTCTTT. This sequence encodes CASSYSRNTEAFF.

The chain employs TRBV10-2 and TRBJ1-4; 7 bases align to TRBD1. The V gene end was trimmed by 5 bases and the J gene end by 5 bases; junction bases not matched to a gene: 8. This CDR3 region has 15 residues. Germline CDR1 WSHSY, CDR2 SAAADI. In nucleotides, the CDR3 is TGCGCCAGCAGTACCGAGGGGGCAGACAATGAAAAACTGTTTTTT. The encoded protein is CASSTEGADNEKLFF.

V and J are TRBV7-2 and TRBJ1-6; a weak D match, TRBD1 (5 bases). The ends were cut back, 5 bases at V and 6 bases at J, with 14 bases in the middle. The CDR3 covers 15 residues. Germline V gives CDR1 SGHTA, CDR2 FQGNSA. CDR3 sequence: CASSGVWGSNSPLHF. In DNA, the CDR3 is TGTGCCAGCAGCGGCGTGTGGGGCAGTAATTCACCCCTCCACTTT. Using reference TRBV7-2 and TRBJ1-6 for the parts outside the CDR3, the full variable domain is GAGVSQSPSNKVTEKGKDVELRCDPISGHTALYWYRQSLGQGLEFLIYFQGNSAPDKSGLPSDRFSAERTGGSVSTLTIQRTQQEDSAVYLCASSGVWGSNSPLHFGNGTRLTVT.

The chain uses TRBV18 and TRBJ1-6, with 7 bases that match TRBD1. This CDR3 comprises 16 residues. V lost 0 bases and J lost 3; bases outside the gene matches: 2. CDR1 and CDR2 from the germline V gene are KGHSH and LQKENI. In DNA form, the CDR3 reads TGTGCCAGCTCACCACCGGGACAGAACTATAATTCACCCCTCCACTTT. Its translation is CASSPPGQNYNSPLHF. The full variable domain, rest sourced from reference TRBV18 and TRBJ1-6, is NAGVMQNPRHLVRRRGQEARLRCSPMKGHSHVYWYRQLPEEGLKFMVYLQKENIIDESGMPKERFSAEFPKEGPSILRIQQVVRGDSAAYFCASSPPGQNYNSPLHFGNGTRLTVT.

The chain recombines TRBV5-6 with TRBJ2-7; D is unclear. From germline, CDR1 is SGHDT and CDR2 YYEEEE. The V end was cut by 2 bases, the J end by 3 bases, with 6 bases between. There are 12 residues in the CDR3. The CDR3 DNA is TGTGCCAGCAGCTTAGACTTCTACGAGCAGTACTTC. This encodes CASSLDFYEQYF.

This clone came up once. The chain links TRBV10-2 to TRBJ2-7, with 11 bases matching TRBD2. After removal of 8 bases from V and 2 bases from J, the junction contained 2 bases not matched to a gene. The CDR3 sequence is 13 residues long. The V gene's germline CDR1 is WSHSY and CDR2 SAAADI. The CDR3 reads CASGGLAAYEQYF. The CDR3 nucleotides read TGCGCCAGCGGGGGACTAGCGGCCTACGAGCAGTACTTC.